What follows are 9 T cell receptor beta chains derived from one specimen sequenced in a study of T-cell reconstitution after alpha-beta-depleted transplantation in children. Molecular barcoding with unique molecular identifiers was used for the TCRbeta library. In TCRdb, the PCR reads were re-called with MiXCR into one record per CDR3 protein. The sample consists of more than 250,000 distinct CDR3 sequences, 9.5% to 10% of them appearing once. The material was PBMCs from the stem cell graft donor, obtained from the stem cell graft. The receptor source for this set is a human donor who donated a stem cell graft to a child with SCID.

This clonotype was counted between two and nine times. The chain links TRBV7-8 to TRBJ1-4; 7 nucleotides line up with TRBD1. Germline V lookup: CDR1 SGHVS, CDR2 FQNEAQ. The V segment lost 5 bases and the J segment 8 bases; nucleotides outside the gene matches: 14. The CDR3 runs to 16 residues. The CDR3 loop reads CASSPQGGGWQEKLFF. In nucleotides, the CDR3 is TGTGCCAGCAGCCCCCAGGGGGGAGGGTGGCAGGAAAAACTGTTTTTT.

This clonotype has only a few counts. This chain uses TRBV29-1 with TRBJ2-1, with TRBD2 matching over 11 bases. This CDR3 is 15 amino acids long. After removal of 6 bases from V and 2 bases from J, the junction contained 6 bases not matched to a gene. The germline gives CDR1 SQVTM, CDR2 ANQGSEA. CDR3 loop: CSVDRTSGPYNEQFF. DNA of the CDR3: TGCAGCGTGGACCGGACTAGCGGGCCCTACAATGAGCAGTTCTTC.

A few counts support this clonotype. The chain carries TRBV5-1 and TRBJ2-5, with 8 bases fitting TRBD2. The length of the CDR3 is 14 residues. CDR1 and CDR2 (germline): SGHRS, YFSETQ. V shed 5 bases and J 5 bases; nucleotides not matched to a gene: 8. The CDR3 is CASRSGLAGETQYF. The CDR3 DNA sequence: TGCGCCAGCAGATCTGGACTAGCCGGGGAGACCCAGTACTTC. Full variable domain (missing parts from reference TRBV5-1 and TRBJ2-5): KAGVTQTPRYLIKTRGQQVTLSCSPISGHRSVSWYQQTPGQGLQFLFEYFSETQRNKGNFPGRFSGRQFSNSRSEMNVSTLELGDSALYLCASRSGLAGETQYFGPGTRLLVL.

This clonotype was detected ten times or more. The genes are TRBV7-9 and TRBJ2-7, with D maybe TRBD2 (5 bases). The CDR3 covers 13 residues. The V gene's germline CDR1 is SEHNR and CDR2 FQNEAQ (reference sequence). Trimming left V 2 bases short and J 2 bases short, with 7 bases between. The CDR3 DNA reads as TGTGCCAGCAGCTTACCGGGGACCTACGAGCAGTACTTC. It translates to CASSLPGTYEQYF.

The rearrangement joins TRBV19 to TRBJ1-1, with unresolved D. The V and J ends lost 8 bases and 4 bases respectively, with 11 bases between them. CDR3 length: 12 amino acids. Germline V gene sequence: CDR1 LNHDA, CDR2 SQIVND (reference sequence). CDR3 amino acids: CASGPGSTEAFF. The DNA for the CDR3 is TGTGCCAGTGGCCCCGGCTCCACTGAAGCTTTCTTT.

This clonotype has just a few counts. This sequence joins TRBV28 and TRBJ1-6; 8 nucleotides match TRBD1. Germline values: CDR1 MDHEN, CDR2 SYDVKM. The CDR3 length is 15 residues. V gave up 1 base and J gave up 10 bases; unmatched junction bases: 6. The CDR3 spells CASSLFNRGESPLHF. Written as DNA, the CDR3 is TGTGCCAGCAGTTTATTTAACAGGGGGGAGTCACCCCTCCACTTT.

This clonotype was seen at least ten times. V gene TRBV12-3 or TRBV12-4 combines with J gene TRBJ1-5; D not certain. The V end was cut by 2 bases, the J end by 7 bases, with 9 bases between. This CDR3 has 13 residues. CDR3 in amino acids: CASSLRFRQPQHF. The CDR3 DNA is TGTGCCAGCAGTTTAAGGTTCCGACAGCCCCAGCATTTT.

The J gene is TRBJ1-1, the V gene TRBV27; D possibly corresponds to TRBD1 (6 bases). CDR1 is MNHEY, CDR2 SMNVEV, per germline (reference sequence). The ends were cut back, 2 bases at V and 3 bases at J, with 13 bases in the middle. The length of the CDR3 is 15 residues. The CDR3 spells CASSLGGLFDTEAFF. The CDR3 bases are TGTGCCAGCAGTTTAGGGGGGCTCTTTGACACTGAAGCTTTCTTT.

V and J are TRBV29-1 and TRBJ2-7; D is undetermined. CDR3 length equals 11 residues. Germline CDR1 is SQVTM and CDR2 is ANQGSEA. V was clipped by 3 bases and J by 0 bases, with 3 bases between them. CDR3 in DNA: TGCAGCGTTGATGTCTCCTACGAGCAGTACTTC. It yields the protein CSVDVSYEQYF.